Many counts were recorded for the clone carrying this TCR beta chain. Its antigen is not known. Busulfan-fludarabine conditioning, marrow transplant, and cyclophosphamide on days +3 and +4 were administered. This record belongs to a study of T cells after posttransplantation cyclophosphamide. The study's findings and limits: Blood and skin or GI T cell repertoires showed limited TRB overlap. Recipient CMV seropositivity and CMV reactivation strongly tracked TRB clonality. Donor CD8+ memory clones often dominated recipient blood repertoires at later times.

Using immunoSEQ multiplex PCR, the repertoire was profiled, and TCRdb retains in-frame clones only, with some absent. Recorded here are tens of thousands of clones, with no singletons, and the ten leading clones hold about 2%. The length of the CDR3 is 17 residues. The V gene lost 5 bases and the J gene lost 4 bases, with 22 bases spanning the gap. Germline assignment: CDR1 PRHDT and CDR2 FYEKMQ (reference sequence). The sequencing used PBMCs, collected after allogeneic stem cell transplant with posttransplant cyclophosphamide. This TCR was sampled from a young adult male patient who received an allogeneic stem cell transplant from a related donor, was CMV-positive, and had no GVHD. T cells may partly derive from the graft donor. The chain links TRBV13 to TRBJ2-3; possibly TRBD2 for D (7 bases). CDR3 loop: CASSPSMGGAYADTQYF. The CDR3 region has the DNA TGTGCCAGCAGCCCAAGCATGGGGGGGGCTTACGCAGATACGCAGTATTTT. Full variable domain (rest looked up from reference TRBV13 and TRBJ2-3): AAGVIQSPRHLIKEKRETATLKCYPIPRHDTVYWYQQGPGQDPQFLISFYEKMQSDKGSIPDRFSAQQFSDYHSELNMSSLELGDSALYFCASSPSMGGAYADTQYFGPGTRLTVL.